Listed below are T cell receptor beta chains from one sample, sequenced in a study of blood T cell repertoires in COVID-19. Measured with immunoSEQ multiplex PCR; TCRdb has only the in-frame clones, and not every one. The table records over 250,000 clones, 70% to 90% of them present only once. The sample comprised peripheral blood. The source is a woman in her forties or fifties with COVID-19, enrolled during active disease. Each CDR3 is given with its conserved first and last residue. Fields, in order: clone size, J gene, V gene, D gene, CDR3 protein, CDR3 DNA. D genes are given only for firm matches. Size values are once, few and many counts, or a class for expanded clones, and some rows have none.

abundance: -
j_gene: TRBJ2-7
v_gene: TRBV6-1
d_gene: -
CDR3aa: CASSEGGYEQYF
CDR3nt: TGTGCCAGCAGTGAGGGGGGCTACGAGCAGTACTTC

abundance: -
j_gene: TRBJ1-5
v_gene: TRBV6-5
d_gene: -
CDR3aa: CASSYRGFNQPQHF
CDR3nt: TGTGCCAGCAGTTACAGAGGTTTCAATCAGCCCCAGCATTTT

abundance: once
j_gene: TRBJ1-2
v_gene: TRBV11-2
d_gene: -
CDR3aa: CASSPHSQGYGYTF
CDR3nt: TGTGCCAGCAGCCCCCACTCCCAGGGGTATGGCTACACCTTC

abundance: -
j_gene: TRBJ2-2
v_gene: TRBV18
d_gene: TRBD2
CDR3aa: CASSANKGLAGVYTGELFF
CDR3nt: TGTGCCAGCTCAGCCAACAAGGGACTAGCGGGAGTTTACACCGGGGAGCTGTTTTTT

abundance: -
j_gene: TRBJ1-1
v_gene: TRBV29-1
d_gene: -
CDR3aa: CSVGATGSGEAFF
CDR3nt: TGCAGCGTTGGAGCGACAGGCTCTGGTGAAGCTTTCTTT

abundance: -
j_gene: TRBJ1-4
v_gene: TRBV3-1/TRBV3-2
d_gene: TRBD1
CDR3aa: CASSQVMGQGITNEKLFF
CDR3nt: TGTGCCAGCAGCCAAGTTATGGGACAGGGTATTACTAATGAAAAACTGTTTTTT

abundance: -
j_gene: TRBJ2-7
v_gene: TRBV4-1
d_gene: TRBD1
CDR3aa: CASSQATGGRTGDFYEQYF
CDR3nt: TGCGCCAGCAGCCAGGCAACCGGGGGTCGGACAGGGGACTTCTACGAGCAGTACTTC

abundance: -
j_gene: TRBJ1-4
v_gene: TRBV18
d_gene: TRBD1
CDR3aa: CASSPTGPGQGRSTNEKLFF
CDR3nt: TGTGCCAGCTCACCGACTGGACCGGGACAGGGGCGGTCAACTAATGAAAAACTGTTTTTT

abundance: -
j_gene: TRBJ1-1
v_gene: TRBV18
d_gene: TRBD1
CDR3aa: CASSSGQGMNTEAFF
CDR3nt: TGTGCCAGCTCATCTGGACAGGGTATGAACACTGAAGCTTTCTTT

abundance: -
j_gene: TRBJ1-5
v_gene: TRBV4-3
d_gene: -
CDR3aa: CASSQDYSNSNQPQHF
CDR3nt: TGCGCCAGCAGCCAAGATTACAGCAATAGCAATCAGCCCCAGCATTTT

abundance: -
j_gene: TRBJ2-7
v_gene: TRBV25-1
d_gene: TRBD2
CDR3aa: CASSATGLAPSYEQYF
CDR3nt: TGTGCCAGCAGTGCCACCGGACTAGCGCCATCCTACGAGCAGTACTTC

abundance: few
j_gene: TRBJ2-1
v_gene: TRBV27
d_gene: TRBD2
CDR3aa: CASSSITGTSGRSYNEQFF
CDR3nt: TGTGCCAGCAGTTCTATAACTGGGACTAGCGGGAGGTCCTACAATGAGCAGTTCTTC

abundance: -
j_gene: TRBJ2-7
v_gene: TRBV18
d_gene: TRBD2
CDR3aa: CASSPTSGRYEQYF
CDR3nt: TGTGCCAGCTCACCAACTAGCGGGAGGTACGAGCAGTACTTC

abundance: -
j_gene: TRBJ2-2
v_gene: TRBV5-1
d_gene: TRBD1
CDR3aa: CASSIDRGHLTGELFF
CDR3nt: TGCGCCAGCAGCATAGACAGGGGGCATCTTACCGGGGAGCTGTTTTTT

abundance: few
j_gene: TRBJ2-5
v_gene: TRBV13
d_gene: -
CDR3aa: CASTSRRAAETQYF
CDR3nt: TGTGCCAGCACATCGCGGAGGGCCGCAGAGACCCAGTACTTC

abundance: -
j_gene: TRBJ2-7
v_gene: TRBV5-4
d_gene: TRBD2
CDR3aa: CASSFTSGIDEQYF
CDR3nt: TGTGCCAGCAGCTTTACTAGCGGGATCGACGAGCAGTACTTC

abundance: -
j_gene: TRBJ2-1
v_gene: TRBV24-1
d_gene: -
CDR3aa: CATSIRSSSYNEQFF
CDR3nt: TGTGCCACCTCGATTCGGTCGAGCTCCTACAATGAGCAGTTCTTC

abundance: -
j_gene: TRBJ1-1
v_gene: TRBV18
d_gene: -
CDR3aa: CASSPQLNTEAFF
CDR3nt: TGTGCCAGCTCTCCCCAATTGAACACTGAAGCTTTCTTT

abundance: -
j_gene: TRBJ2-4
v_gene: TRBV27
d_gene: TRBD2
CDR3aa: CASSSLAGGTQNIQYF
CDR3nt: TGTGCCAGCAGTTCTCTAGCGGGAGGAACCCAAAACATTCAGTACTTC

abundance: once
j_gene: TRBJ2-1
v_gene: TRBV29-1
d_gene: TRBD1
CDR3aa: CSVAQLPGQGGNEQFF
CDR3nt: TGCAGCGTTGCCCAACTTCCGGGACAGGGCGGGAATGAGCAGTTCTTC

abundance: -
j_gene: TRBJ1-4
v_gene: TRBV9
d_gene: -
CDR3aa: CASSGQINEKLFF
CDR3nt: TGTGCCAGCAGCGGACAGATAAATGAAAAACTGTTTTTT

abundance: -
j_gene: TRBJ1-5
v_gene: TRBV7-8
d_gene: TRBD1
CDR3aa: CASSSYRGERQPQHF
CDR3nt: TGTGCCAGCAGCTCTTACAGGGGCGAGCGTCAGCCCCAGCATTTT

abundance: few
j_gene: TRBJ1-2
v_gene: TRBV5-6
d_gene: TRBD1
CDR3aa: CASRVTGGTGGYTF
CDR3nt: TGTGCCAGCAGAGTCACAGGGGGCACTGGTGGCTACACCTTC